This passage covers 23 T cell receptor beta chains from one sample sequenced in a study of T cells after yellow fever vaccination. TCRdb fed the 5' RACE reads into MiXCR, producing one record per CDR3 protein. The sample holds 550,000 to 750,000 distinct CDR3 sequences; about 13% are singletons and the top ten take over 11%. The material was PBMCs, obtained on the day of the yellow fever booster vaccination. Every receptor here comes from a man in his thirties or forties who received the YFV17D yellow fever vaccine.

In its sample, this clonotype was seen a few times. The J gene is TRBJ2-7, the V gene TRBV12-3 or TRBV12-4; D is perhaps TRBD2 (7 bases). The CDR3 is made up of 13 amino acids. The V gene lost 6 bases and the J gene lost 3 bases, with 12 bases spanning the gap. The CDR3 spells CASRRGQVYEQYF. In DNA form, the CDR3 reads TGTGCCAGCAGGCGGGGGCAGGTCTACGAGCAGTACTTC.

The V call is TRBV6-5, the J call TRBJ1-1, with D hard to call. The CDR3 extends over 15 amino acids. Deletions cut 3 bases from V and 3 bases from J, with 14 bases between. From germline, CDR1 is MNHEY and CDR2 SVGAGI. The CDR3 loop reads CASSYQPAGDTEAFF. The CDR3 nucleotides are TGTGCCAGCAGTTATCAGCCAGCCGGAGACACTGAAGCTTTCTTT.

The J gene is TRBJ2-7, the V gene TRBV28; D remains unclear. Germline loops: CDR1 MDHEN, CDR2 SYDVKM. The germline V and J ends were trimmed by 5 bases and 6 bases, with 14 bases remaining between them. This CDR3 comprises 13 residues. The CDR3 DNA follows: TGTGCCAGCAGTGTTAGGGTTTTGACCGAGCAGTACTTC. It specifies CASSVRVLTEQYF.

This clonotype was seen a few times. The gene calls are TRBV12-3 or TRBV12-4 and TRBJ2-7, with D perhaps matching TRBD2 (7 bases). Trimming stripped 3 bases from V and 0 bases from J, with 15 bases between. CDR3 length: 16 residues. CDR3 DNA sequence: TGTGCCAGCAGTTTTAAGGGGGAGGGAAGCTCCTACGAGCAGTACTTC. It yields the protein CASSFKGEGSSYEQYF.

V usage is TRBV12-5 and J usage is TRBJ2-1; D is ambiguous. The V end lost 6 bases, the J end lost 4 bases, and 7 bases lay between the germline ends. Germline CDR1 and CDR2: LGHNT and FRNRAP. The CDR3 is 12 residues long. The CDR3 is CASGHTYNEQFF. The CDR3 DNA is TGTGCTAGTGGCCATACTTACAATGAGCAGTTCTTC.

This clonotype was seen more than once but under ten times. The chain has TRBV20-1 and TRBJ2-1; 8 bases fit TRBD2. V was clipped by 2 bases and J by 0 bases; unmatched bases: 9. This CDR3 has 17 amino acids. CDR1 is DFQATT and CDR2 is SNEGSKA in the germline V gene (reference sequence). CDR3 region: CSARSGGPESSYNEQFF. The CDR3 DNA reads TGCAGTGCTAGATCGGGAGGGCCCGAGAGCTCCTACAATGAGCAGTTCTTC.

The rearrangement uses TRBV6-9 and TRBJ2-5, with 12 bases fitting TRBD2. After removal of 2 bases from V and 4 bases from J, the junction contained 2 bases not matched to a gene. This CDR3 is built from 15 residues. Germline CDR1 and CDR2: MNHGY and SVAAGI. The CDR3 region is CASSYRGLAGETQYF. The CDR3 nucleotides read TGTGCCAGCAGTTATAGGGGACTAGCGGGAGAGACCCAGTACTTC.

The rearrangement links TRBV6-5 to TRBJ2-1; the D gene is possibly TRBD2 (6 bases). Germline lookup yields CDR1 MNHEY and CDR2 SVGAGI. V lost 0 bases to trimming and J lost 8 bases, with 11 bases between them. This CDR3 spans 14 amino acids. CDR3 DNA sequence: TGTGCCAGCAGTTACTCGACTAGTTTCGATGAGCAGTTCTTC. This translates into CASSYSTSFDEQFF.

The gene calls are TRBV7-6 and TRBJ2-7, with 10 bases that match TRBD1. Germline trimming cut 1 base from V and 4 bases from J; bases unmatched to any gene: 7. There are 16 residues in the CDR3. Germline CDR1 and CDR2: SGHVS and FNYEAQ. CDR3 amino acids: CASSLVSGQGEYEQYF. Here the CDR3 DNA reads TGTGCCAGCAGCTTAGTGAGCGGACAGGGGGAATACGAGCAGTACTTC.

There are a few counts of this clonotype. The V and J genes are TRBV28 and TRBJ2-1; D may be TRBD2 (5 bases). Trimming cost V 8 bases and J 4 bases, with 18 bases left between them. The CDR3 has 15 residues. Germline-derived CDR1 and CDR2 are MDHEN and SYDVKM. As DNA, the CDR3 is TGTGCCAGCGGACTCAGCGGTAGCCGATACAATGAGCAGTTCTTC. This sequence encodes CASGLSGSRYNEQFF.

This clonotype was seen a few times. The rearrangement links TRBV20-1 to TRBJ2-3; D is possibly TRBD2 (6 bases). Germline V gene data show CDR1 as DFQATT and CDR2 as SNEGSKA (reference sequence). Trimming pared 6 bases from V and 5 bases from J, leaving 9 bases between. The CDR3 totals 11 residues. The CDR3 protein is CSAGAGDTQYF. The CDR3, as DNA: TGCAGTGCCGGAGCGGGAGATACGCAGTATTTT.

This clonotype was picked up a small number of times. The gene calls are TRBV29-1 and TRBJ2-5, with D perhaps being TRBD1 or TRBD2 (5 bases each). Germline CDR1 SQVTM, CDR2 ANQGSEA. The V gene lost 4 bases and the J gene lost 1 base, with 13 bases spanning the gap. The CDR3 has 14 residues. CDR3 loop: CSVGRGDLQETQYF. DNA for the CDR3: TGCAGCGTTGGGCGTGGGGACCTCCAAGAGACCCAGTACTTC. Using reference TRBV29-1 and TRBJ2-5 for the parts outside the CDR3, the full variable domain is SAVISQKPSRDICQRGTSLTIQCQVDSQVTMMFWYRQQPGQSLTLIATANQGSEATYESGFVIDKFPISRPNLTFSTLTVSNMSPEDSSIYLCSVGRGDLQETQYFGPGTRLLVL.

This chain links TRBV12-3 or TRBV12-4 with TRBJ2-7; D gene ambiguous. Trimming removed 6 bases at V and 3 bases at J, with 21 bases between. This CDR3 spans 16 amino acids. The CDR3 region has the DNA TGTGCCAGCAGCCAAGGATTCCGTACGGGTTACTACGAGCAGTACTTC. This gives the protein CASSQGFRTGYYEQYF.

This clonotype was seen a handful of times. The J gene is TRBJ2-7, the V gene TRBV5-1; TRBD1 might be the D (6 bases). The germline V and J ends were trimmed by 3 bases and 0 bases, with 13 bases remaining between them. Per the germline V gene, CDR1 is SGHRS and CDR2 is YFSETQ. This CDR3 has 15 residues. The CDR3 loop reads CASSWTGHHSYEQYF. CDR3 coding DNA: TGCGCCAGCAGCTGGACGGGACACCACTCCTACGAGCAGTACTTC.

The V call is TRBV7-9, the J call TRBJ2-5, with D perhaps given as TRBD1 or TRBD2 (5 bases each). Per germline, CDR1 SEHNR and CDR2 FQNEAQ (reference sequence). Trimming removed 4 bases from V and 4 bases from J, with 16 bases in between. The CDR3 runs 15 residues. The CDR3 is CASSWGTTQRETQYF. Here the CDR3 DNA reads TGTGCCAGCAGCTGGGGGACGACCCAAAGAGAGACCCAGTACTTC.

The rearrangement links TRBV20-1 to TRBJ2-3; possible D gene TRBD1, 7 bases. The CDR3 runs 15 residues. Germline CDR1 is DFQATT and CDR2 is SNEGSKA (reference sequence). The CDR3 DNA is TGCAGGGTCCCAGGGGGGCCTTCTGGCACAGATACGCAGTATTTT. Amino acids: CRVPGGPSGTDTQYF.

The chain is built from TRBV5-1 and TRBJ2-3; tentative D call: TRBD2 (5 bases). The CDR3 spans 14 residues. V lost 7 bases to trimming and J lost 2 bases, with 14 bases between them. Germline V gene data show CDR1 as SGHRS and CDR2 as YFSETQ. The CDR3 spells CASDEGAYTDTQYF. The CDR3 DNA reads TGCGCCAGCGACGAGGGCGCTTACACAGATACGCAGTATTTT.

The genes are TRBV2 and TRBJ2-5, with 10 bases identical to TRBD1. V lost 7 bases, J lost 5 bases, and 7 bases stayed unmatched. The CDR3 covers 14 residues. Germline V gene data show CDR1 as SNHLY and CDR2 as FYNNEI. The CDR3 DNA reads TGTGCCAGCACAAGGGACAGGGGAGGCGAGACCCAGTACTTC. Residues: CASTRDRGGETQYF.

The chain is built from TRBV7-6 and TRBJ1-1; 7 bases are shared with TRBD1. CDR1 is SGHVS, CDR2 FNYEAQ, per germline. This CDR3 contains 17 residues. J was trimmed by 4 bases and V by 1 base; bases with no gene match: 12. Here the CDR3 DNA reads TGTGCCAGCAGCTTAGGGACAGGTGGGTTCTCGGGCACTGAAGCTTTCTTT. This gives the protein CASSLGTGGFSGTEAFF.

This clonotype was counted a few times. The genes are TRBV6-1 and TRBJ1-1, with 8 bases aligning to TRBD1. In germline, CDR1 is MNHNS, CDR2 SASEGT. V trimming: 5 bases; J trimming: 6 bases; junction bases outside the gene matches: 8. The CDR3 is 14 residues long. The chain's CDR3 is CASSTDRVLPEAFF. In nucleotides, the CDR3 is TGTGCCAGCAGTACGGACAGGGTGCTACCTGAAGCTTTCTTT.

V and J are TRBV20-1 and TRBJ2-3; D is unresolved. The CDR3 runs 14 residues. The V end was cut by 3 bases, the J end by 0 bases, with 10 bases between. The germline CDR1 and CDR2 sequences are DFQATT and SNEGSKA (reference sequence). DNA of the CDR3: TGCAGTGCTAGTTCGGCAGTTAGCACAGATACGCAGTATTTT. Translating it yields CSASSAVSTDTQYF.

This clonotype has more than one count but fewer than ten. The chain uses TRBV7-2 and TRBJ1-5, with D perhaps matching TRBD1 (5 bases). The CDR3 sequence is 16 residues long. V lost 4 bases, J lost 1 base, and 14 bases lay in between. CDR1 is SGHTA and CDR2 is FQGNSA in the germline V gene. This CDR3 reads CASSSEGRGSNQPQHF. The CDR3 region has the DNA TGTGCCAGCAGCTCCGAGGGAAGGGGAAGCAATCAGCCCCAGCATTTT. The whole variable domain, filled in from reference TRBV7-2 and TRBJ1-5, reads GAGVSQSPSNKVTEKGKDVELRCDPISGHTALYWYRQSLGQGLEFLIYFQGNSAPDKSGLPSDRFSAERTGGSVSTLTIQRTQQEDSAVYLCASSSEGRGSNQPQHFGDGTRLSIL.

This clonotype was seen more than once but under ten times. The DNA of the CDR3 is TGTGCCAGCAGCCGCGCGGGAGTCCAAGAGACCCAGTACTTC. It codes for CASSRAGVQETQYF. The chain recombines TRBV7-2 with TRBJ2-5; TRBD2 aligns across 7 bases. Per germline, CDR1 SGHTA and CDR2 FQGNSA. V was pared by 5 bases and J by 1 base, with 4 bases of the junction left unmatched. This CDR3 is built from 14 residues.